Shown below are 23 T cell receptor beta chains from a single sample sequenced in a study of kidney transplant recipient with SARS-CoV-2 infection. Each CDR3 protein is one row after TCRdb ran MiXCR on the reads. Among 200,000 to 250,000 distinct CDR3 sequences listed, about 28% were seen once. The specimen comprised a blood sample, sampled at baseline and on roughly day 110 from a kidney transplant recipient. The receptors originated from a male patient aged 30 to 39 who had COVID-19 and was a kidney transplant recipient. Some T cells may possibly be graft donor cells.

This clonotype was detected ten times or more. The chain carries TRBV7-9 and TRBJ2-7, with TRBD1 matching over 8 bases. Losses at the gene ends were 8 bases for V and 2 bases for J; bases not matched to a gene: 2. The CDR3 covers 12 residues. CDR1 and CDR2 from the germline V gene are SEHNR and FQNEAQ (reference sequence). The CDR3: CASGQGAYEQYF. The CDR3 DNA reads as TGTGCCAGCGGACAGGGAGCCTACGAGCAGTACTTC.

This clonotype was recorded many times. As DNA, the CDR3 is TGTGCCAGCAGCTTGGTGTACGGCTACGAGCAGTACTTC. Translation gives CASSLVYGYEQYF. The chain links TRBV5-6 to TRBJ2-7, with D hard to call. V lost 0 bases and J 3 bases, leaving 7 bases between the germline ends. Looked up from germline, CDR1 is SGHDT and CDR2 is YYEEEE. This CDR3 spans 13 amino acids.

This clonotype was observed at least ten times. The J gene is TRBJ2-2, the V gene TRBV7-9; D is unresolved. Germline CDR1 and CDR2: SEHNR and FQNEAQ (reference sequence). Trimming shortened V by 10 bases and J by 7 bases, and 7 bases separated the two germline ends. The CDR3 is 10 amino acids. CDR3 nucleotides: TGTGCCACCGAGCTCGGGGAGCTGTTTTTT. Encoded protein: CATELGELFF.

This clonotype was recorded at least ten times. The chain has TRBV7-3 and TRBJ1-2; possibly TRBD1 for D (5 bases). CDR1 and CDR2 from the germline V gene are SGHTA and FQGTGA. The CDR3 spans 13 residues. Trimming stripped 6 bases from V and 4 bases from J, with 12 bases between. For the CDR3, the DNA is TGTGCCAGCAGGCTCGGGACGGGCTATGGCTACACCTTC. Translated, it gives CASRLGTGYGYTF.

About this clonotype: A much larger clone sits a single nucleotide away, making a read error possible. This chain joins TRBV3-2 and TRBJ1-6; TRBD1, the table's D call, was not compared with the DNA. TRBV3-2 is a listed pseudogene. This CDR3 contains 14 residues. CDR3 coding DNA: TGTGCCGGCAGCTTACAGGGTCCTAATTCACCCCTCCACTTT. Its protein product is CAGSLQGPNSPLHF.

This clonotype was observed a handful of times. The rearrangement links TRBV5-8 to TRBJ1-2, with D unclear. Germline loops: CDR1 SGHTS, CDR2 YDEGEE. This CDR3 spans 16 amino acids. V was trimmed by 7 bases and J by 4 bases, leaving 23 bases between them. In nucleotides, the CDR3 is TGTGCCAGCCCGTGGGGTCATCCACGAAAGACCTATGGCTACACCTTC. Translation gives CASPWGHPRKTYGYTF.

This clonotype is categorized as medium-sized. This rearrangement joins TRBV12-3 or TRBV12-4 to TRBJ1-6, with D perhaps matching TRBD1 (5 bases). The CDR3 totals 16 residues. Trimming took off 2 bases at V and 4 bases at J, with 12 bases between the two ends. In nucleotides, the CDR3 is TGTGCCAGCAGTTTAAGCCCGCCAGGGTATAATTCACCCCTCCACTTT. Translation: CASSLSPPGYNSPLHF.

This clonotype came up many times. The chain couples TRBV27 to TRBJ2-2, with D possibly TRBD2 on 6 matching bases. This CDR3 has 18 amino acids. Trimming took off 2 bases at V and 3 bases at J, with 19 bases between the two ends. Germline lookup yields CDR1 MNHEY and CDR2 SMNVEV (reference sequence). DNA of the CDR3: TGTGCCAGCAGTTTAGCCTTAACCCAACTAGCTTACACCGGGGAGCTGTTTTTT. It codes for CASSLALTQLAYTGELFF.

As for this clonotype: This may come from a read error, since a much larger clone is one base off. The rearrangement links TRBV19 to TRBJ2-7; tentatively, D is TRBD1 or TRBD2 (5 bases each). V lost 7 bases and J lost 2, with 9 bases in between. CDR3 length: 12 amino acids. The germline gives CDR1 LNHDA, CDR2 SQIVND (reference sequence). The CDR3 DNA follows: TGTGCCAGTAAATCGGGACCCTACGAGCAGTACTTC. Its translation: CASKSGPYEQYF.

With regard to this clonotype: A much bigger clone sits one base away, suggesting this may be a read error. Here the CDR3 reads CASSIDFSYNEQSF. DNA for the CDR3: TGTGCCAGTAGTATTGACTTTTCCTACAATGAGCAGTCCTTC. V gene TRBV19 combines with J gene TRBJ2-1; D unresolved. The germline gives CDR1 LNHDA, CDR2 SQIVND (reference sequence). The CDR3 totals 14 residues.

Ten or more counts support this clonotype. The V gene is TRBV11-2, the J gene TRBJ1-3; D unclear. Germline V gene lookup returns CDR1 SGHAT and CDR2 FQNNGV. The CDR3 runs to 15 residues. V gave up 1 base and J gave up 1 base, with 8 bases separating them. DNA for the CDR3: TGTGCCAGCAGCTTAGTCGCCAGATCTGGAAACACCATATATTTT. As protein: CASSLVARSGNTIYF.

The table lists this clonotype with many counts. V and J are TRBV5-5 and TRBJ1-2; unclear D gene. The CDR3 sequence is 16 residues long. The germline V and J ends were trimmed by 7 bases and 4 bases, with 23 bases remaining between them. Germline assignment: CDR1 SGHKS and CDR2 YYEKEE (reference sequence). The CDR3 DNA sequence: TGTGCCAGCCATATTCGTGTCTCGCGAAAGACCTATGGCTACACCTTC. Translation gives CASHIRVSRKTYGYTF.

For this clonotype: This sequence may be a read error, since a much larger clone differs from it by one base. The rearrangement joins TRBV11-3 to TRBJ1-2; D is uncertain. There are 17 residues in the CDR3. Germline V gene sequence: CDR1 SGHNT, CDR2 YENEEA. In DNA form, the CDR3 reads TGTGCCAGCAGCCCGACCCGCGATCTCGGAAAGACCTATGGCTACGCCTTC. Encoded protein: CASSPTRDLGKTYGYAF.

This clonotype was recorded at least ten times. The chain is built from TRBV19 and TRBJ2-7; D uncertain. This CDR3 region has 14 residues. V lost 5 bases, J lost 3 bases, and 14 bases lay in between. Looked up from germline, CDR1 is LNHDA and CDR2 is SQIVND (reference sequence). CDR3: CASSPGRYSYEQYF. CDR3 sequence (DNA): TGTGCCAGTAGTCCCGGACGGTACAGCTACGAGCAGTACTTC.

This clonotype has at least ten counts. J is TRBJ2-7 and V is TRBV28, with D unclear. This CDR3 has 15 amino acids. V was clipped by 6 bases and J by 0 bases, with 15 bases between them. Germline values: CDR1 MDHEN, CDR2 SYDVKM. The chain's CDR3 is CASSSPPPSSYEQYF. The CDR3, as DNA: TGTGCCAGCAGCTCCCCCCCCCCAAGCTCCTACGAGCAGTACTTC.

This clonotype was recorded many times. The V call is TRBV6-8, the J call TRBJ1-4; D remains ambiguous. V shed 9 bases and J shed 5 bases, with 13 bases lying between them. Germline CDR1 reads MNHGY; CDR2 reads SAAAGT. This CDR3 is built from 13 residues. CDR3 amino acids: CASSRGINEKLFF. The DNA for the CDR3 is TGTGCCAGTTCCCGGGGAATCAATGAAAAACTGTTTTTT.

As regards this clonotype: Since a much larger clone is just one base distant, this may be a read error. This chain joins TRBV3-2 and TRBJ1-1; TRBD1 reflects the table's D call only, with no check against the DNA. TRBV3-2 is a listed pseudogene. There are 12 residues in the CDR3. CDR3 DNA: TGTGCCAGCAGCCCGACAGGGGCTGAATCTTTCTTT. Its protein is CASSPTGAESFF.

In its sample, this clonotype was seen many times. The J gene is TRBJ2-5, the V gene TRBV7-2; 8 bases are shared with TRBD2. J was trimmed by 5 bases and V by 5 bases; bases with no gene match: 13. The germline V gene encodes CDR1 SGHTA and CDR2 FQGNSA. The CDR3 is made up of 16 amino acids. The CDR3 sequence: CASSLYTSGGLETQYF. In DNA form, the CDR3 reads TGTGCCAGCAGCCTTTACACGTCGGGAGGGCTGGAGACCCAGTACTTC.

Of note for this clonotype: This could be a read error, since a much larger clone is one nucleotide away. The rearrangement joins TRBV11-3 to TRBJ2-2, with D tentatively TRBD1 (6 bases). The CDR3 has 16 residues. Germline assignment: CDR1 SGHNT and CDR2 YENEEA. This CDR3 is CASSFNRESWTEELFF. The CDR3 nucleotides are TGTGCCAGCAGCTTCAACAGGGAAAGTTGGACCGAGGAGCTGTTTTTT. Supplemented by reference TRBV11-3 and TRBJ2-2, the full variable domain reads EAGVVQSPRYKIIEKKQPVAFWCNPISGHNTLYWYLQNLGQGPELLIRYENEEAVDDSQLPKDRFSAERLKGVDSTLKIQPAELGDSAVYLCASSFNRESWTEELFFGEGSRLTVL.

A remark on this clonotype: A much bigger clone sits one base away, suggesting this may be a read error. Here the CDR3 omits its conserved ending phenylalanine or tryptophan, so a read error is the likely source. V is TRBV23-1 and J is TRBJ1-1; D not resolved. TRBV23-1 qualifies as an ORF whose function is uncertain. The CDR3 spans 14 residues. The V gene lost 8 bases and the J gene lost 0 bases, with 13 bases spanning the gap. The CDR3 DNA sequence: TGCGCCAGCGGATTGAGAGGGCTGAACACTGAAGCTTTCCTT. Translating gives CASGLRGLNTEAFL.

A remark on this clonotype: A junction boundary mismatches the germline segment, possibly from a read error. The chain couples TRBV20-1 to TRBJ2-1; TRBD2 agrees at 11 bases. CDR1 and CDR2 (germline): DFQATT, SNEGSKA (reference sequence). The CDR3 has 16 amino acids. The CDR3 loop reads CNASSGLAGFNNEQFF. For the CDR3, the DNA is TGCAATGCTAGCTCCGGACTAGCGGGTTTCAACAATGAGCAGTTCTTC.

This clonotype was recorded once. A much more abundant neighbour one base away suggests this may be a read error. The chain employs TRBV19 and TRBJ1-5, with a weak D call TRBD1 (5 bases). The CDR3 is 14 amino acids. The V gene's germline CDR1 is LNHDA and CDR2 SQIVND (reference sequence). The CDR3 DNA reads TGTGCCAGTAGGTCCAGGGCCCGGCCTCAGCCCCAGCGTTTT. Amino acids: CASRSRARPQPQRF.

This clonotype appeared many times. The CDR3 DNA reads as TGTGCCACCCGACCCCGGACGGAGGGAGGTGAAGCTTTCTTT. Its protein product is CATRPRTEGGEAFF. The gene calls are TRBV19 and TRBJ1-1; D gene unclear. The CDR3 totals 14 residues. Trimming pared 10 bases from V and 7 bases from J, leaving 22 bases between. Germline V gene data show CDR1 as LNHDA and CDR2 as SQIVND (reference sequence). Variable domain in full (rest from reference TRBV19 and TRBJ1-1): DGGITQSPKYLFRKEGQNVTLSCEQNLNHDAMYWYRQDPGQGLRLIYYSQIVNDFQKGDIAEGYSVSREKKESFPLTVTSAQKNPTAFYLCATRPRTEGGEAFFGQGTRLTVV.